This TCR beta chain was captured in a study of blood T cell repertoires in COVID-19. Cohort assignment relied on participant-reported clinical history. Looked up from germline, CDR1 is MNHNS and CDR2 is SASEGT. Trimming pared 2 bases from V and 1 base from J, leaving 9 bases between. This CDR3 comprises 15 residues. The protocol was immunoSEQ multiplex PCR, while the TCRdb copy is restricted to in-frame clones and leaves out a portion. Of a few hundred thousand clones listed, 85% to 90% were seen once; the top ten hold 2.9%. The source material was PBMCs or T cells enriched from blood (not recorded which). The clonotype was recovered from a woman between 45 and 65 years old who had been exposed to COVID-19. The gene calls are TRBV6-1 and TRBJ2-1; possibly TRBD2 for D (5 bases). CDR3 sequence: CASSERLPSYNEQFF. The CDR3 DNA reads TGTGCCAGCAGTGAAAGACTACCGTCCTACAATGAGCAGTTCTTC.